This TCR beta chain was obtained from a study of cytomegalovirus exposure and HLA in healthy donors. The study's findings and limits: Apart from CMV serostatus, no immune exposure information was available. The classifier reportedly diagnosed cytomegalovirus status with high specificity and sensitivity.

With regard to this clone: The antigen remains undetermined.

This PCR relied on a set of 60 Vbeta primers and 13 Jbeta primers. Sequencing was performed with immunoSEQ multiplex PCR; in TCRdb, only in-frame clones are kept and a portion is missing. The table has around 200,000 clones, almost 70% seen once. The TCR sequence derives from a man aged 35 to 55 in good health and CMV-seropositive. Sequencing input: PBMCs.

The CDR3 sequence: CAINRDRGNTIYF. As DNA, the CDR3 is TGTGCCATCAATCGGGACAGGGGCAACACCATATATTTT. The genes are TRBV10-3 and TRBJ1-3; 10 positions agree with TRBD1. The germline V gene has CDR1 ENHRY and CDR2 SYGVKD. V was clipped by 7 bases and J by 7 bases; unmatched bases: 4. There are 13 residues in the CDR3.